This TCR beta chain was recorded in a study of human T cells and chemical hapten exposure. As to time point: patch test 2, 6 weeks after DPC sensitization. Sample treatment: therapeutic diphenylcyclopropenone sensitization with weekly scalp DPC. It was from unfractionated whole blood that total RNA was extracted. Points from the study as a whole: TCRs above 1 in 1000 frequency stayed constant with DPC sensitization.

The ends were cut back, 1 base at V and 0 bases at J, with 1 base in the middle. The CDR3 runs 13 residues. Per the germline V gene, CDR1 is LGHDT and CDR2 is YNNKEL (reference sequence). This clonotype was picked up many times. Its matching antigen is unknown. MiXCR was run by TCRdb on the RACE reads, yielding one entry per CDR3 protein. Of roughly 43,000 distinct CDR3 sequences detected, 8.5% to 10% appear once; the ten largest clones hold around 15%. The chain is built from TRBV3-1 and TRBJ1-5; D remains unclear. Sequenced material: whole blood, taken in connection with sensitization to the hapten diphenylcyclopropenone (DPC). The sequence came from a woman in her 30s with alopecia areata. Some clones in this sample may be carry-over from other donors' samples. In DNA, the CDR3 is TGTGCCAGCAGCCAAGGTAGCAATCAGCCCCAGCATTTT. It is translated as CASSQGSNQPQHF.